The present TCR beta chain was sequenced within a study of T-cell memory formation after mild COVID-19. Overall study findings and caveats: Later expanders leaned CD4+, whereas clones that contracted between day 15 and 85 were balanced CD4/CD8.

TCRdb itself ran the 5' RACE reads through MiXCR, one entry per CDR3 protein. The sample consists of 500,000 to 650,000 distinct CDR3 sequences, about a fifth of them appearing once. The CDR3 covers 14 residues. From germline, CDR1 is PRHDT and CDR2 FYEKMQ (reference sequence). V was pared by 5 bases and J by 7 bases, with 6 bases of the junction left unmatched. This clonotype was seen a few times. Its antigen is still unknown. Sequenced input: PBMCs or a T cell subset sorted from them (not recorded which). This chain connects TRBV13 to TRBJ2-1, with 9 bases aligning to TRBD2. This clonotype was sampled from an adult woman who had mild COVID-19 (a few samples of this study predate the infection). Cell type and time point are not known. The CDR3 DNA reads as TGTGCCAGCAGCCAAGGGACTAGCTCAAATGAGCAGTTCTTC. Amino acid sequence: CASSQGTSSNEQFF.